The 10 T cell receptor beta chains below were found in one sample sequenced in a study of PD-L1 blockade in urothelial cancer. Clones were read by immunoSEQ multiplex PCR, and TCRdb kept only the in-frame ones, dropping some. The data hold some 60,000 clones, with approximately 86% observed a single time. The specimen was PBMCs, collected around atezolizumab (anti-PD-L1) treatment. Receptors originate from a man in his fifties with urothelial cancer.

In nucleotides, the CDR3 is TGTGCCAGCTCACTTGGCAATACGAACACCGGGGAGCTGTTTTTT. Protein sequence: CASSLGNTNTGELFF. The J gene is TRBJ2-2, the V gene TRBV18; D is uncertain. This CDR3 comprises 15 residues. The germline V gene has CDR1 KGHSH and CDR2 LQKENI. V lost 4 bases and J lost 0, with 9 bases in between.

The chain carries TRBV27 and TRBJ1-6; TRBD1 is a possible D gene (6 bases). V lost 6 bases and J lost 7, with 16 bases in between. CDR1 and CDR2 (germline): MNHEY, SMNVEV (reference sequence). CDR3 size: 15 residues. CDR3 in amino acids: CASRPLAGVNSPLHF. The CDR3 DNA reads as TGTGCCAGCAGACCCCTGGCAGGGGTAAATTCACCCCTCCACTTT.

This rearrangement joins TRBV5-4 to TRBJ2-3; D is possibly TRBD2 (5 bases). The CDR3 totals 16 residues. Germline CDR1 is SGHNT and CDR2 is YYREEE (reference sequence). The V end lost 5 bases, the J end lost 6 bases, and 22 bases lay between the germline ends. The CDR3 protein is CASRHRTVGRSDTQYF. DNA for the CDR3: TGTGCCAGCAGACATAGGACTGTCGGCAGATCGGATACGCAGTATTTT.

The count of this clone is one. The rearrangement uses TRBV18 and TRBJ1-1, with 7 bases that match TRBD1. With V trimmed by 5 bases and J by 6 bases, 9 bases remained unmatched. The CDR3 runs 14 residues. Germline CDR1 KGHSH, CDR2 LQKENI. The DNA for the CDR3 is TGTGCCAGCTCATCAAGACAGGGAAGCGCTGAAGCTTTCTTT. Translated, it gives CASSSRQGSAEAFF.

The CDR3 loop is CASSREREETQYF. The CDR3 DNA follows: TGTGCCAGCAGCAGAGAGCGGGAAGAGACCCAGTACTTC. The chain combines TRBV13 with TRBJ2-5; D is possibly TRBD2 (6 bases). The germline V and J ends were trimmed by 5 bases and 3 bases, with 10 bases remaining between them. CDR3 length: 13 residues. Germline assignment: CDR1 PRHDT and CDR2 FYEKMQ (reference sequence).

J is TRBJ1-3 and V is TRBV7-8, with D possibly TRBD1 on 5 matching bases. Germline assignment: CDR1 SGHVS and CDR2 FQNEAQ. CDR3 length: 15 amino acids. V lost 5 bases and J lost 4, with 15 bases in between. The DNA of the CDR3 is TGTGCCAGCAGCCTACGGAAGGGGTCGGGAAACACCATATATTTT. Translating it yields CASSLRKGSGNTIYF.

CDR3 nucleotides: TGTGCCAGCAGTGACAGAAAAAGGGGGGGTACTGAAGCTTTCTTT. Residues: CASSDRKRGGTEAFF. The V gene is TRBV6-6, the J gene TRBJ1-1; D might be TRBD1 (6 bases). The CDR3 spans 15 residues. Trimming shortened V by 5 bases and J by 5 bases, and 18 bases separated the two germline ends. CDR1 is MNHNY and CDR2 is SVGAGI in the germline V gene (reference sequence).

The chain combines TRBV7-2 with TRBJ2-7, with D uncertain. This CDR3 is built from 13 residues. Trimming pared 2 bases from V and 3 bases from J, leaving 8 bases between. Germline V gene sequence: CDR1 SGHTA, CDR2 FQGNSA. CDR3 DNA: TGTGCCAGCAGCTTACGCAGGAACTACGAGCAGTACTTC. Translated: CASSLRRNYEQYF.

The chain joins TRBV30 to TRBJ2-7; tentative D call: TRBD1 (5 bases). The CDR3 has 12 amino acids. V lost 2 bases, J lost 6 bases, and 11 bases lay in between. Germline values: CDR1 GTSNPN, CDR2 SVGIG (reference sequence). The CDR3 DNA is TGTGCCTGGAGTCCACAAGGGGCCGAGCAGTACTTC. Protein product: CAWSPQGAEQYF.

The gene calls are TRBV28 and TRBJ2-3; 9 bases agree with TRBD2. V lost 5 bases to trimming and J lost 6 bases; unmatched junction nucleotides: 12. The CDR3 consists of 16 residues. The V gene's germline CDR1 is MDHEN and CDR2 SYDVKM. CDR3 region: CASSPNFSGSTDTQYF. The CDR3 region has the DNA TGTGCCAGCAGTCCGAACTTTAGCGGGAGTACTGATACGCAGTATTTT.